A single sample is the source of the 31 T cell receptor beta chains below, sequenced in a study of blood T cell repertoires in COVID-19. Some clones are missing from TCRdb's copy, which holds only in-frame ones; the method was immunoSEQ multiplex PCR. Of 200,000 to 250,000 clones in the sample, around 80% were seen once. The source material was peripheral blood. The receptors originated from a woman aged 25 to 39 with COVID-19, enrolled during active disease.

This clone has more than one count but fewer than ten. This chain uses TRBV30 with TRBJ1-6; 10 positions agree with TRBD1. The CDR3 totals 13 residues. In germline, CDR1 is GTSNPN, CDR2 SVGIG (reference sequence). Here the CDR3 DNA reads TGTGCGGGGACAGGGGAATATAATTCACCCCTCCACTTT. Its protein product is CAGTGEYNSPLHF.

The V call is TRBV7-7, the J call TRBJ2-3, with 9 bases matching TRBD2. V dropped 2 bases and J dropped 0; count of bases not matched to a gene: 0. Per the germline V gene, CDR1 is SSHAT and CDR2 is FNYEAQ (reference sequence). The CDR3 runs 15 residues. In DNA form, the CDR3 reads TGTGCCAGCAGCTTACTAGCGGGGAGCACAGATACGCAGTATTTT. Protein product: CASSLLAGSTDTQYF.

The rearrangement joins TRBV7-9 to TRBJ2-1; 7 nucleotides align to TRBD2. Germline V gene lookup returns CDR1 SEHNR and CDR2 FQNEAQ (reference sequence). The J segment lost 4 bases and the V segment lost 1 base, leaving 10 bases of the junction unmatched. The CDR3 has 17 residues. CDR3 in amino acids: CASSLVRGRASYNEQFF. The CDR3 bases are TGTGCCAGCAGCTTAGTTCGTGGGAGGGCCTCGTACAATGAGCAGTTCTTC.

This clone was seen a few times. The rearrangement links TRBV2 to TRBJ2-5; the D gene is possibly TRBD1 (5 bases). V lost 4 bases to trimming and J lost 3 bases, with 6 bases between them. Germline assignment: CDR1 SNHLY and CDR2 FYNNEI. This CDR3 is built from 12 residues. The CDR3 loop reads CASSGTKETQYF. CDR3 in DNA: TGTGCCAGCAGTGGGACAAAAGAGACCCAGTACTTC. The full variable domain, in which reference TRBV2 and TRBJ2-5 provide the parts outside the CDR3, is EPEVTQTPSHQVTQMGQEVILRCVPISNHLYFYWYRQILGQKVEFLVSFYNNEISEKSEIFDDQFSVERPDGSNFTLKIRSTKLEDSAMYFCASSGTKETQYFGPGTRLLVL.

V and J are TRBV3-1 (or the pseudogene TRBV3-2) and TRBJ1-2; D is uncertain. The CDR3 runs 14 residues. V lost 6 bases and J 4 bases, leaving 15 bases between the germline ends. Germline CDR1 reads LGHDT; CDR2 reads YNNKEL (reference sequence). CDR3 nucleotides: TGTGCCAGCAGAAATATCGACAACCTCTATGGCTACACCTTC. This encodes CASRNIDNLYGYTF.

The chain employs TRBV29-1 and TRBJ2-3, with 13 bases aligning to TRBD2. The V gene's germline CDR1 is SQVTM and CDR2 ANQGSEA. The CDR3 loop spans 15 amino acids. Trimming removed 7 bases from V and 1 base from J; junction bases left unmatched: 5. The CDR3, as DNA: TGCAGCGCTCCTGGGACTAGCGGGGGCACAGATACGCAGTATTTT. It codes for CSAPGTSGGTDTQYF.

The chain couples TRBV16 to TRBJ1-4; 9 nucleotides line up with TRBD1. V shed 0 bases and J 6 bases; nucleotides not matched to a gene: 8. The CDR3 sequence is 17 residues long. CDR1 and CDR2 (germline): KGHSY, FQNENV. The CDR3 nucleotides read TGTGCCAGCAGCCAATCAGGGAAGAGACAGGGGGATGAAAAACTGTTTTTT. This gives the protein CASSQSGKRQGDEKLFF.

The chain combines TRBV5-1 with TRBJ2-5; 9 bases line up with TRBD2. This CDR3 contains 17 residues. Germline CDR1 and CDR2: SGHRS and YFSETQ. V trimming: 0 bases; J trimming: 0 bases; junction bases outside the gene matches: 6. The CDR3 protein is CASSLGETSGDQETQYF. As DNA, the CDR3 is TGCGCCAGCAGCTTGGGGGAGACTAGCGGAGACCAAGAGACCCAGTACTTC. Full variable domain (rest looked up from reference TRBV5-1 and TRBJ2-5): KAGVTQTPRYLIKTRGQQVTLSCSPISGHRSVSWYQQTPGQGLQFLFEYFSETQRNKGNFPGRFSGRQFSNSRSEMNVSTLELGDSALYLCASSLGETSGDQETQYFGPGTRLLVL.

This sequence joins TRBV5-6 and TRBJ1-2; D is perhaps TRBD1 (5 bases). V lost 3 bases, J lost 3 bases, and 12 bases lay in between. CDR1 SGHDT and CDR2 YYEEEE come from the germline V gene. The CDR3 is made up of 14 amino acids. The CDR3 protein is CASSSTAYHYGYTF. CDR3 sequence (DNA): TGTGCCAGCAGCTCGACAGCCTACCACTATGGCTACACCTTC.

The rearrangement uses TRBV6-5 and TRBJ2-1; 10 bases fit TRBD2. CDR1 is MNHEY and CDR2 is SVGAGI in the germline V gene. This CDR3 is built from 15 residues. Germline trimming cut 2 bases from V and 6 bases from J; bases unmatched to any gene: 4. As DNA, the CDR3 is TGTGCCAGCAGTTACGTAGTAGCGGGAGGCAATGAGCAGTTCTTC. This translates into CASSYVVAGGNEQFF.

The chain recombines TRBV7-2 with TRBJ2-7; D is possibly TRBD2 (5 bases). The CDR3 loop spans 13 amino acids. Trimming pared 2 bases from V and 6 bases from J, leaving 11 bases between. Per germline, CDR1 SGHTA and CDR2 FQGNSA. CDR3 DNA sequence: TGTGCCAGCAGCTTACAGATTGAGGGCGAGCAGTACTTC. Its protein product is CASSLQIEGEQYF.

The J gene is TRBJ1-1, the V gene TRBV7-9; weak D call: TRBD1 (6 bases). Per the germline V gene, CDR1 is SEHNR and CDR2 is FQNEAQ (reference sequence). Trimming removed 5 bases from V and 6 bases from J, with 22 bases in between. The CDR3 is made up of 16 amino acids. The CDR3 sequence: CASSLGPLTGYPEAFF. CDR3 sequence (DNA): TGTGCCAGCAGCCTAGGGCCCCTCACAGGGTACCCTGAAGCTTTCTTT. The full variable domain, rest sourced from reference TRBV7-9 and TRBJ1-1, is DTGVSQNPRHKITKRGQNVTFRCDPISEHNRLYWYRQTLGQGPEFLTYFQNEAQLEKSRLLSDRFSAERPKGSFSTLEIQRTEQGDSAMYLCASSLGPLTGYPEAFFGQGTRLTVV.

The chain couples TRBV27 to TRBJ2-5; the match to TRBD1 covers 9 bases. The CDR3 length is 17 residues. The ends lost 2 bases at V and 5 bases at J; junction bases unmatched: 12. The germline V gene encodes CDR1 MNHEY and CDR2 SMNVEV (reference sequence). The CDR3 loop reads CASSLTSPGQGGETQYF. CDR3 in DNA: TGTGCCAGCAGTTTAACTTCACCGGGACAGGGAGGGGAGACCCAGTACTTC.

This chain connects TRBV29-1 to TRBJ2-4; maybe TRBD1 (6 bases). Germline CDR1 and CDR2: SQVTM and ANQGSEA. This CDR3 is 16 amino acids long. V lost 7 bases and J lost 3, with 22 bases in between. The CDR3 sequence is CSETRNRDGDKNIQYF. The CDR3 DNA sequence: TGCAGCGAAACAAGGAACAGGGACGGGGACAAAAACATTCAGTACTTC. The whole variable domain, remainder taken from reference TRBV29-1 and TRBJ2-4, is SAVISQKPSRDICQRGTSLTIQCQVDSQVTMMFWYRQQPGQSLTLIATANQGSEATYESGFVIDKFPISRPNLTFSTLTVSNMSPEDSSIYLCSETRNRDGDKNIQYFGAGTRLSVL.

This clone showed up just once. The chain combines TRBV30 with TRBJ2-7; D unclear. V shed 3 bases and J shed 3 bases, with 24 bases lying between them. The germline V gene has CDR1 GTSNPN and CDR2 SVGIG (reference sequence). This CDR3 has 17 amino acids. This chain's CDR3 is CAWRLQRRSHPHYEQYF. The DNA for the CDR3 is TGTGCCTGGAGGCTTCAGCGACGGAGCCACCCCCACTACGAGCAGTACTTC.

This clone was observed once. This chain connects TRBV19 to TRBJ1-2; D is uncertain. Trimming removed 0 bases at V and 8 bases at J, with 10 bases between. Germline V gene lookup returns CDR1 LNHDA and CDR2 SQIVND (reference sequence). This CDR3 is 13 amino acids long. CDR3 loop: CASSIEGVVGYTF. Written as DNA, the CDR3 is TGTGCCAGTAGTATAGAGGGAGTTGTGGGCTACACCTTC.

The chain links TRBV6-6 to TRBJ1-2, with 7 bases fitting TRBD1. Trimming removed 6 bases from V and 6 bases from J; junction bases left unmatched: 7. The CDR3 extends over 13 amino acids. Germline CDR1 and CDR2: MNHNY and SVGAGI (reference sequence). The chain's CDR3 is CASRTGQSHGYTF. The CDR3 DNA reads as TGTGCCAGCAGGACGGGACAGTCTCATGGCTACACCTTC.

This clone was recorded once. The DNA for the CDR3 is TGTGCCAGCAGACTAGCGGAAACGTCCTACGAGCAGTACTTC. It encodes CASRLAETSYEQYF. The chain joins TRBV19 to TRBJ2-7; 9 bases agree with TRBD2. Trimming removed 9 bases from V and 1 base from J; junction bases left unmatched: 7. The germline CDR1 and CDR2 sequences are LNHDA and SQIVND (reference sequence). The CDR3 totals 14 residues.

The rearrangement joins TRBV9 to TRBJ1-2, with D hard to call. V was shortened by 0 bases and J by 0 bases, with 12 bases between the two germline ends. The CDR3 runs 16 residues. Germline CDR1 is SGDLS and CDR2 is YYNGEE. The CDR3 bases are TGTGCCAGCAGCGTAGCGTCGGGTGCTTCTAACTATGGCTACACCTTC. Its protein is CASSVASGASNYGYTF.

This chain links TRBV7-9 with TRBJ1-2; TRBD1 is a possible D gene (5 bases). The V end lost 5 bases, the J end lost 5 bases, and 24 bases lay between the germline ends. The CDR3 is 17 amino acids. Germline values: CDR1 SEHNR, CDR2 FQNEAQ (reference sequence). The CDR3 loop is CASSPSRSGEREYGYTF. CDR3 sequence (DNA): TGTGCCAGCAGCCCCTCCCGGTCGGGGGAACGGGAGTATGGCTACACCTTC. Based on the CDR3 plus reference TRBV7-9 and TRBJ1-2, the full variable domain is DTGVSQNPRHKITKRGQNVTFRCDPISEHNRLYWYRQTLGQGPEFLTYFQNEAQLEKSRLLSDRFSAERPKGSFSTLEIQRTEQGDSAMYLCASSPSRSGEREYGYTFGSGTRLTVV.

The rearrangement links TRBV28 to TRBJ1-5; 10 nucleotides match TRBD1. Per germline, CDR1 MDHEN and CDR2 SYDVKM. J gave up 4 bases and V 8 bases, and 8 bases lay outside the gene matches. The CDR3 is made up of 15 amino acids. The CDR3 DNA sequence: TGTGCCAGCTTTTCCCGGGACAGGGGTAATCAGCCCCAGCATTTT. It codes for CASFSRDRGNQPQHF.

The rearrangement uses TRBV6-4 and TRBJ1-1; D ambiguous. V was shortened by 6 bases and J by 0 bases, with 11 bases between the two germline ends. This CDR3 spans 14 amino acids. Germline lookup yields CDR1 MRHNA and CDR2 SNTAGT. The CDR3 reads CASRASSLNTEAFF. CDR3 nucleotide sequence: TGTGCCAGCAGGGCCAGTTCTTTGAACACTGAAGCTTTCTTT.

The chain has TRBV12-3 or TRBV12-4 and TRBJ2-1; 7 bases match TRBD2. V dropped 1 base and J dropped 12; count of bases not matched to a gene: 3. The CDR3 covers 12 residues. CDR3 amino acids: CASSLVGGGQFF. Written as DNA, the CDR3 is TGTGCCAGCAGTTTAGTTGGGGGGGGGCAGTTCTTC.

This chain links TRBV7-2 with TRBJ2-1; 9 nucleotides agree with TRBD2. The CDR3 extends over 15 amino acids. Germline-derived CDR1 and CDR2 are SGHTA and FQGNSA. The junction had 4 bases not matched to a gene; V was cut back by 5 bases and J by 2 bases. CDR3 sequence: CASSPGTSTYNEQFF. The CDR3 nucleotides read TGTGCCAGCAGCCCCGGGACTAGCACCTACAATGAGCAGTTCTTC.

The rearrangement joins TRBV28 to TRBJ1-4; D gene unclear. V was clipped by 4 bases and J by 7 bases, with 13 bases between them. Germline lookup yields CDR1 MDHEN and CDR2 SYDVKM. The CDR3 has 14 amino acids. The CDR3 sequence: CASSYGLDGEKLFF. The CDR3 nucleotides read TGTGCCAGCAGTTACGGACTAGATGGTGAAAAACTGTTTTTT.

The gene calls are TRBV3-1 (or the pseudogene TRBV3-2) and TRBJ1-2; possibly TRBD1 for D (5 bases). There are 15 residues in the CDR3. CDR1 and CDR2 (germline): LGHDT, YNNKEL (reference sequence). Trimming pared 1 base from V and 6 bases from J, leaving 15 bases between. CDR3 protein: CASSQGRRAIDGYTF. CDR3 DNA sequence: TGTGCCAGCAGCCAAGGCCGCAGGGCAATAGATGGCTACACCTTC.

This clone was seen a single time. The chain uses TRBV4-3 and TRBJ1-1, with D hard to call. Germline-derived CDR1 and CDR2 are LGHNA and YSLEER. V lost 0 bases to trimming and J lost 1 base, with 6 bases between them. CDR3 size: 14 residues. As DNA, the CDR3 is TGCGCCAGCAGCCAAGATAGGAGGAACACTGAAGCTTTCTTT. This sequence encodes CASSQDRRNTEAFF.

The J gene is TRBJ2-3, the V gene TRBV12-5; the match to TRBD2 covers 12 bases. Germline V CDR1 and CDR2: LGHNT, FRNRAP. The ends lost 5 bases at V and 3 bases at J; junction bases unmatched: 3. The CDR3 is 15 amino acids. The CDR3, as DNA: TGTGCTAGTGGTAAGACTAGCGGGAGTACAGATACGCAGTATTTT. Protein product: CASGKTSGSTDTQYF.

The CDR3 DNA sequence: TGCAGCGTCTGGGAGGGGGGGACTAATTCACCCCTCCACTTT. It encodes CSVWEGGTNSPLHF. The rearrangement uses TRBV29-1 and TRBJ1-6; D is possibly TRBD1 (6 bases). CDR3 length: 14 amino acids. CDR1 SQVTM and CDR2 ANQGSEA come from the germline V gene. V gave up 6 bases and J gave up 6 bases, with 15 bases separating them. Filled out from reference TRBV29-1 and TRBJ1-6, the complete variable domain reads SAVISQKPSRDICQRGTSLTIQCQVDSQVTMMFWYRQQPGQSLTLIATANQGSEATYESGFVIDKFPISRPNLTFSTLTVSNMSPEDSSIYLCSVWEGGTNSPLHFGNGTRLTVT.

The CDR3 DNA follows: TGTGCCTGGAGGCGTCCGGGGGATAATTCACCCCTCCACTTT. Its protein is CAWRRPGDNSPLHF. This chain joins TRBV30 and TRBJ1-6; TRBD1 is a possible D gene (5 bases). CDR1 and CDR2 (germline): GTSNPN, SVGIG (reference sequence). V dropped 3 bases and J dropped 5 bases, with 11 bases sitting between them. The CDR3 spans 14 residues.

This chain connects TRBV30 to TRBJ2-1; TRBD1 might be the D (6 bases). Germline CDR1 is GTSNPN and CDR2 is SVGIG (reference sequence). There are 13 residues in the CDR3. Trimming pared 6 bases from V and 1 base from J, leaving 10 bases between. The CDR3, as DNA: TGTGCCTGCATCAGGGGTTCCTACAATGAGCAGTTCTTC. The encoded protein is CACIRGSYNEQFF.